The 16 T cell receptor beta chains in this list originate from one sample, sequenced in a study of memory B cells and T cells in multiple sclerosis. Assay used: immunoSEQ multiplex PCR; TCRdb lists only in-frame clones, some missing. The table has about 8,000 clones, around 58% seen once. Sequenced sample: memory (CD45RO+) CD8+ T cells from blood. These receptors were collected from a human donor with multiple sclerosis.

Note on this clone: A read error may account for a junction end that differs from germline. This chain joins TRBV5-4 and TRBJ2-1; 11 nucleotides align to TRBD2. The CDR3 runs to 16 residues. Germline V lookup: CDR1 SGHNT, CDR2 YYREEE (reference sequence). CDR3 sequence reads: CDSSLSSGGRNNEQFF. CDR3 in DNA: TGTGACAGCAGCTTGTCTAGCGGGGGGAGGAACAATGAGCAGTTCTTC.

This clone was recorded a few times. The chain combines TRBV5-4 with TRBJ1-2, with 7 bases lining up with TRBD1. The germline V gene has CDR1 SGHNT and CDR2 YYREEE (reference sequence). V was clipped by 4 bases and J by 2 bases; unmatched bases: 2. This CDR3 has 13 residues. The chain's CDR3 is CASSPGQNYGYTF. The CDR3 nucleotides are TGTGCCAGCAGCCCGGGACAGAACTATGGCTACACCTTC.

This chain uses TRBV7-9 with TRBJ2-1; the D gene is possibly TRBD1 (5 bases). Trimming removed 3 bases at V and 8 bases at J, with 20 bases between. The CDR3 extends over 16 amino acids. CDR1 is SEHNR and CDR2 is FQNEAQ in the germline V gene (reference sequence). This chain's CDR3 is CASSFSGWGAPYEQFF. The CDR3 DNA follows: TGTGCCAGCAGCTTCAGTGGATGGGGCGCCCCCTATGAGCAGTTCTTC.

The CDR3 spells CASSESGAYNEQFF. In DNA form, the CDR3 reads TGTGCCAGCAGCGAGTCAGGGGCATACAATGAGCAGTTCTTC. The V gene is TRBV6-4, the J gene TRBJ2-1; D may be TRBD1 (6 bases). The germline CDR1 and CDR2 sequences are MRHNA and SNTAGT. Trimming removed 6 bases at V and 4 bases at J, with 13 bases between. This CDR3 contains 14 residues.

The rearrangement uses TRBV7-9 and TRBJ2-7; D ambiguous. Trimming pared 1 base from V and 2 bases from J, leaving 6 bases between. In germline, CDR1 is SEHNR, CDR2 FQNEAQ (reference sequence). The length of the CDR3 is 13 residues. The CDR3 spells CASSLGRPYEQYF. The DNA for the CDR3 is TGTGCCAGCAGCTTAGGCAGGCCCTACGAGCAGTACTTC. Together with reference TRBV7-9 and TRBJ2-7, the CDR3 gives the full variable domain: DTGVSQNPRHKITKRGQNVTFRCDPISEHNRLYWYRQTLGQGPEFLTYFQNEAQLEKSRLLSDRFSAERPKGSFSTLEIQRTEQGDSAMYLCASSLGRPYEQYFGPGTRLTVT.

This clone turned up a few times. The chain couples TRBV7-6 to TRBJ2-7, with a weak D call TRBD2 (5 bases). Germline V lookup: CDR1 SGHVS, CDR2 FNYEAQ. Trimming left V 3 bases short and J 6 bases short, with 18 bases between. This CDR3 is 15 amino acids long. The DNA for the CDR3 is TGTGCCAGCAGCTTGGCCTACCGGGATGAGAGCGAGCAGTACTTC. Translation: CASSLAYRDESEQYF. Full variable domain (rest looked up from reference TRBV7-6 and TRBJ2-7): GAGVSQSPRYKVTKRGQDVALRCDPISGHVSLYWYRQALGQGPEFLTYFNYEAQQDKSGLPNDRFSAERPEGSISTLTIQRTEQRDSAMYRCASSLAYRDESEQYFGPGTRLTVT.

J is TRBJ2-5 and V is TRBV28; no clear D. The CDR3 covers 13 residues. Trimming took off 3 bases at V and 0 bases at J, with 5 bases between the two ends. CDR1 is MDHEN and CDR2 is SYDVKM in the germline V gene. The CDR3 here is CASSFRYQETQYF. The CDR3 DNA sequence: TGTGCCAGCAGTTTTAGATACCAAGAGACCCAGTACTTC.

The gene calls are TRBV15 and TRBJ2-1; TRBD2 matches 16 bases. Germline CDR1 reads LNHNV; CDR2 reads YYDKDF (reference sequence). V lost 6 bases and J lost 8; bases outside the gene matches: 10. This CDR3 spans 17 amino acids. As DNA, the CDR3 is TGTGCCACCAGAATACTCGGGACTAGCGGGGGGGGAGATGAGCAGTTCTTC. Amino acid sequence: CATRILGTSGGGDEQFF.

This sequence joins TRBV5-5 and TRBJ2-1; no firm D call. This CDR3 contains 12 residues. Germline-derived CDR1 and CDR2 are SGHKS and YYEKEE (reference sequence). V was clipped by 0 bases and J by 10 bases, with 8 bases between them. The CDR3 loop reads CASSLASNEQFF. Here the CDR3 DNA reads TGTGCCAGCAGCTTGGCTAGTAACGAGCAGTTCTTC.

This clone turned up a few times. The chain carries TRBV5-4 and TRBJ2-7; D call uncertain. This CDR3 is 12 amino acids long. The V gene lost 4 bases and the J gene lost 6 bases, with 11 bases spanning the gap. The germline gives CDR1 SGHNT, CDR2 YYREEE (reference sequence). The chain's CDR3 is CASSPRGREQYF. CDR3 DNA: TGTGCCAGCAGCCCTCGAGGTCGCGAGCAGTACTTC.

The chain carries TRBV5-5 and TRBJ1-5, with D possibly being TRBD1 (5 bases). Germline loops: CDR1 SGHKS, CDR2 YYEKEE (reference sequence). The CDR3 sequence is 19 residues long. With 0 bases removed from V and 3 bases from J, the gap between germline ends came to 22 bases. CDR3 sequence: CASSLDSPGMLGINQPQHF. CDR3 DNA sequence: TGTGCCAGCAGCTTGGATTCGCCAGGGATGTTAGGGATCAATCAGCCCCAGCATTTT.

This clone was seen a handful of times. The chain has TRBV30 and TRBJ2-6, with D possibly being TRBD1 (5 bases). Germline-derived CDR1 and CDR2 are GTSNPN and SVGIG (reference sequence). This CDR3 has 16 amino acids. The ends were cut back, 0 bases at V and 12 bases at J, with 21 bases in the middle. Here the CDR3 reads CAWSVPSGNGVTVLTF. The CDR3 DNA reads as TGTGCCTGGAGTGTACCGTCAGGGAATGGGGTCACCGTCCTGACTTTC.

V and J are TRBV10-3 and TRBJ1-1; D is unclear. Deletions cut 8 bases from V and 1 base from J, with 14 bases between. In germline, CDR1 is ENHRY, CDR2 SYGVKD. The CDR3 has 14 residues. Here the CDR3 reads CAIAGYRENTEAFF. The CDR3 region has the DNA TGTGCCATCGCGGGTTATCGAGAGAACACTGAAGCTTTCTTT.

This clone is medium-sized in the sample. This sequence joins TRBV29-1 and TRBJ2-2, with a tentative D call TRBD2 (6 bases). V lost 6 bases to trimming and J lost 1 base, with 9 bases between them. Germline assignment: CDR1 SQVTM and CDR2 ANQGSEA. The CDR3 is 13 amino acids. Written as DNA, the CDR3 is TGCAGCGTCGGACTACTGAACACCGGGGAGCTGTTTTTT. This codes for CSVGLLNTGELFF.

This clone was detected a few times. CDR3 nucleotides: TGTGCCAGCAGCTTAAGAGCAAGAGCGGGGGAGCAGTATTTT. Its translation: CASSLRARAGEQYF. The chain recombines TRBV7-6 with TRBJ2-3; 8 bases map to TRBD2. The germline V gene encodes CDR1 SGHVS and CDR2 FNYEAQ. The V gene end was trimmed by 2 bases and the J gene end by 11 bases; junction bases not matched to a gene: 9. This CDR3 region has 14 residues.

This chain joins TRBV19 and TRBJ2-5; TRBD1 agrees at 8 bases. The DNA end lines up better with TRBJ2-7; the J call may be wrong. CDR3 length: 14 amino acids. The V gene's germline CDR1 is LNHDA and CDR2 SQIVND (reference sequence). Here the CDR3 DNA reads TGTGCCAGTAGTCCAGGACAGGGAAACTACGAGCAGTACTTC. This sequence encodes CASSPGQGNYEQYF.